The 17 T cell receptor beta chains presented below share a single source sample, sequenced in a study of blood T cell repertoires in COVID-19. Profiling relied on immunoSEQ multiplex PCR, and the TCRdb table lists in-frame clones only, not all of them. The sample holds roughly 68,000 clones; roughly 80% are singletons and the top ten take 14% to 15%. Sequenced material: peripheral blood. Receptors originate from a man aged 55 to 70 with COVID-19, enrolled during active disease.

The CDR3 DNA is TGTGCCAGCAGCCAAGAAACGGCGGATGAGCAGTTCTTC. Translated: CASSQETADEQFF. The chain is built from TRBV14 and TRBJ2-1; unclear D gene. CDR3 length: 13 residues. Germline V CDR1 and CDR2: SGHDN, FVKESK. Trimming left V 0 bases short and J 8 bases short, with 8 bases between.

This chain joins TRBV6-2 or TRBV6-3 and TRBJ1-3; D unclear. Germline V gene lookup returns CDR1 MNHEY and CDR2 SVGEGT. V lost 4 bases to trimming and J lost 0 bases, with 10 bases between them. This CDR3 has 15 residues. Here the CDR3 reads CASSFGRGSGNTIYF. In DNA, the CDR3 is TGTGCCAGCAGTTTTGGAAGAGGCTCTGGAAACACCATATATTTT.

The chain is built from TRBV3-1 (or the pseudogene TRBV3-2) and TRBJ2-5; D unresolved. V was trimmed by 0 bases and J by 4 bases, leaving 9 bases between them. The CDR3 extends over 14 amino acids. The germline gives CDR1 LGHDT, CDR2 YNNKEL (reference sequence). The CDR3 bases are TGTGCCAGCAGCCAAGATATGGCTTCAGAGACCCAGTACTTC. Its translation is CASSQDMASETQYF.

The gene calls are TRBV9 and TRBJ1-2; 7 positions agree with TRBD1. Looked up from germline, CDR1 is SGDLS and CDR2 is YYNGEE. Germline trimming cut 0 bases from V and 4 bases from J; bases unmatched to any gene: 3. CDR3 size: 14 residues. CDR3 protein: CASSVDPGGYGYTF. In nucleotides, the CDR3 is TGTGCCAGCAGCGTAGATCCAGGGGGCTATGGCTACACCTTC.

V is TRBV9 and J is TRBJ2-5; 7 nucleotides align to TRBD2. Germline V gene lookup returns CDR1 SGDLS and CDR2 YYNGEE. There are 13 residues in the CDR3. The J segment lost 5 bases and the V segment lost 5 bases, leaving 6 bases of the junction unmatched. The CDR3 nucleotides are TGTGCCAGCAGTCCCAGACTAGCCGAGACCCAGTACTTC. Encoded protein: CASSPRLAETQYF. The full variable domain, completed using reference TRBV9 and TRBJ2-5, is DSGVTQTPKHLITATGQRVTLRCSPRSGDLSVYWYQQSLDQGLQFLIQYYNGEERAKGNILERFSAQQFPDLHSELNLSSLELGDSALYFCASSPRLAETQYFGPGTRLLVL.

This clone was observed once. The V call is TRBV28, the J call TRBJ2-2, with 8 bases that match TRBD2. The V segment lost 6 bases and the J segment 5 bases; nucleotides outside the gene matches: 8. The CDR3 spans 15 residues. CDR1 and CDR2 (germline): MDHEN, SYDVKM. The DNA of the CDR3 is TGTGCCAGCAGGTCGAGCGGGAGCGGGACCGGGGAGCTGTTTTTT. Translated: CASRSSGSGTGELFF.

This clone was recorded only once. The chain uses TRBV9 and TRBJ1-5; perhaps TRBD1 as D (5 bases). Germline CDR1 SGDLS, CDR2 YYNGEE. This CDR3 comprises 15 residues. Trimming shortened V by 4 bases and J by 3 bases, and 14 bases separated the two germline ends. CDR3 in amino acids: CASSPGGGYNQPQHF. The CDR3, as DNA: TGTGCCAGCAGCCCCGGGGGGGGTTACAATCAGCCCCAGCATTTT.

The chain employs TRBV7-3 and TRBJ2-3; no reliable D call. Deletions cut 4 bases from V and 3 bases from J, with 8 bases between. CDR3 size: 13 residues. Germline CDR1 is SGHTA and CDR2 is FQGTGA. CDR3: CASSSSATDTQYF. CDR3 DNA: TGTGCCAGCAGCTCCTCAGCGACAGATACGCAGTATTTT. Looking up the rest from reference TRBV7-3 and TRBJ2-3 gives the full variable domain: GAGVSQTPSNKVTEKGKYVELRCDPISGHTALYWYRQSLGQGPEFLIYFQGTGAADDSGLPNDRFFAVRPEGSVSTLKIQRTERGDSAVYLCASSSSATDTQYFGPGTRLTVL.

The rearrangement links TRBV19 to TRBJ2-1; D gene ambiguous. The length of the CDR3 is 14 residues. Trimming left V 3 bases short and J 5 bases short, with 11 bases between. Per the germline V gene, CDR1 is LNHDA and CDR2 is SQIVND (reference sequence). This chain's CDR3 is CASSIGRSNNEQFF. CDR3 sequence (DNA): TGTGCCAGTAGTATCGGCAGGTCGAACAATGAGCAGTTCTTC.

The chain carries TRBV27 and TRBJ1-1; D gene ambiguous. V was pared by 1 base and J by 2 bases, with 8 bases between. The CDR3 is 14 residues long. Per germline, CDR1 MNHEY and CDR2 SMNVEV (reference sequence). CDR3 loop: CASSLWPLNTEAFF. In DNA form, the CDR3 reads TGTGCCAGCAGTTTATGGCCGCTTAACACTGAAGCTTTCTTT.

The gene calls are TRBV5-1 and TRBJ2-7, with TRBD2 matching over 14 bases. This CDR3 has 16 amino acids. With V trimmed by 0 bases and J by 5 bases, 4 bases remained unmatched. CDR1 SGHRS and CDR2 YFSETQ come from the germline V gene. CDR3 sequence reads: CASSLAGGLAGDEQYF. As DNA, the CDR3 is TGCGCCAGCAGCTTGGCCGGGGGACTAGCGGGGGACGAGCAGTACTTC. Together with reference TRBV5-1 and TRBJ2-7, the CDR3 gives the full variable domain: KAGVTQTPRYLIKTRGQQVTLSCSPISGHRSVSWYQQTPGQGLQFLFEYFSETQRNKGNFPGRFSGRQFSNSRSEMNVSTLELGDSALYLCASSLAGGLAGDEQYFGPGTRLTVT.

This clone was picked up one time. This chain uses TRBV28 with TRBJ1-3; 9 nucleotides agree with TRBD1. This CDR3 is 16 amino acids long. J lost 6 bases, V lost 3 bases, and 9 bases had no gene match. The germline CDR1 and CDR2 sequences are MDHEN and SYDVKM. CDR3 region: CASSFFGTGYENTIYF. In DNA form, the CDR3 reads TGTGCCAGCAGTTTCTTCGGGACAGGGTACGAAAACACCATATATTTT. The entire variable domain, with the rest obtained from reference TRBV28 and TRBJ1-3, is as follows: DVKVTQSSRYLVKRTGEKVFLECVQDMDHENMFWYRQDPGLGLRLIYFSYDVKMKEKGDIPEGYSVSREKKERFSLILESASTNQTSMYLCASSFFGTGYENTIYFGEGSWLTVV.

The chain joins TRBV7-9 to TRBJ1-4; 8 bases align to TRBD1. Looked up from germline, CDR1 is SEHNR and CDR2 is FQNEAQ (reference sequence). J gave up 5 bases and V 6 bases, and 5 bases lay outside the gene matches. The CDR3 spans 14 residues. The CDR3 loop reads CASRRQGQNEKLFF. CDR3 coding DNA: TGTGCCAGCAGGCGACAGGGGCAGAATGAAAAACTGTTTTTT.

This clone was counted between two and nine times. This rearrangement joins TRBV3-1 (or the pseudogene TRBV3-2) to TRBJ2-5; 7 nucleotides agree with TRBD2. This CDR3 comprises 14 residues. V shed 1 base and J 1 base; nucleotides not matched to a gene: 0. Germline V gene lookup returns CDR1 LGHDT and CDR2 YNNKEL (reference sequence). CDR3 residues: CASSQGGGQETQYF. CDR3 in DNA: TGTGCCAGCAGCCAAGGGGGGGGCCAAGAGACCCAGTACTTC.

This chain joins TRBV5-4 and TRBJ2-7; D not resolved. V was pared by 0 bases and J by 2 bases, with 9 bases between. CDR3 length: 14 amino acids. Germline CDR1 reads SGHNT; CDR2 reads YYREEE (reference sequence). This CDR3 is CASSLGLPPYEQYF. The CDR3 DNA follows: TGTGCCAGCAGCTTGGGGCTTCCTCCCTACGAGCAGTACTTC.

The genes are TRBV7-9 and TRBJ1-2, with D perhaps matching TRBD1 (5 bases). The CDR3 spans 14 residues. CDR1 and CDR2 (germline): SEHNR, FQNEAQ (reference sequence). V was shortened by 4 bases and J by 1 base, with 10 bases between the two germline ends. In nucleotides, the CDR3 is TGTGCCAGCAGCTCGACCCAGGGTAACTATGGCTACACCTTC. The encoded protein is CASSSTQGNYGYTF.

The chain joins TRBV10-2 to TRBJ2-7, with 9 bases fitting TRBD1. J was trimmed by 3 bases and V by 4 bases; bases with no gene match: 10. The CDR3 is made up of 16 amino acids. Germline V gene sequence: CDR1 WSHSY, CDR2 SAAADI. The CDR3: CASSAIWGQGNYEQYF. The CDR3 coding sequence is TGCGCCAGCAGTGCAATTTGGGGACAGGGCAACTACGAGCAGTACTTC.